These 4 T cell receptor beta chains were sequenced from one sample in a study of Ad26.COV2.S vaccination and SARS-CoV-2 variants. The treatment is: 19 received Ad26.COV2.S at low or high dose, single or two shots; 5 received placebo; per-sample allocation not given. Sample collection was performed on day 63 after the first vaccine or placebo injection. Data came from immunoSEQ multiplex PCR; TCRdb stores just in-frame clones and leaves some out. The table has a few hundred thousand clones, 90% seen once. The sample was peripheral blood, taken in a trial of Ad26.COV2.S vaccine versus placebo. These TCRs come from a person aged 18-65 years who received the Ad26.COV2.S COVID-19 vaccine or a placebo.

V usage is TRBV6-6 and J usage is TRBJ1-4; possible D gene TRBD1, 6 bases. This CDR3 comprises 16 residues. V shed 3 bases and J shed 3 bases, with 14 bases lying between them. Looked up from germline, CDR1 is MNHNY and CDR2 is SVGAGI (reference sequence). This chain's CDR3 is CASSYASGVPNEKLFF. As DNA, the CDR3 is TGTGCCAGCAGTTATGCTTCAGGGGTACCTAATGAAAAACTGTTTTTT.

This chain links TRBV14 with TRBJ1-1; D remains unclear. Germline CDR1 is SGHDN and CDR2 is FVKESK. Trimming took off 0 bases at V and 8 bases at J, with 10 bases between the two ends. This CDR3 comprises 13 residues. The CDR3 loop is CASSQDGVGEAFF. CDR3 nucleotides: TGTGCCAGCAGCCAAGATGGGGTTGGGGAAGCTTTCTTT. Full variable domain (rest looked up from reference TRBV14 and TRBJ1-1): EAGVTQFPSHSVIEKGQTVTLRCDPISGHDNLYWYRRVMGKEIKFLLHFVKESKQDESGMPNNRFLAERTGGTYSTLKVQPAELEDSGVYFCASSQDGVGEAFFGQGTRLTVV.

The chain joins TRBV7-3 to TRBJ2-2; TRBD2 agrees at 7 bases. CDR3 length: 15 amino acids. The J segment lost 4 bases and the V segment lost 3 bases, leaving 5 bases of the junction unmatched. Germline V CDR1 and CDR2: SGHTA, FQGTGA. The CDR3 DNA sequence: TGTGCCAGCAGCTTCAGCGGGACTTTCACCGGGGAGCTGTTTTTT. It specifies CASSFSGTFTGELFF.

The chain recombines TRBV4-1 with TRBJ2-7, with D unresolved. Germline CDR1 and CDR2: MGHRA and YSYEKL. V gave up 3 bases and J gave up 12 bases, with 6 bases separating them. The length of the CDR3 is 9 residues. CDR3 region: CASSHPLYV. The CDR3, as DNA: TGCGCCAGCAGCCATCCCCTGTACGTC.